This T cell receptor beta chain came from a study of T-cell reconstitution after alpha-beta-depleted transplantation in children. Using unique molecular identifiers, the investigators prepared the TCRbeta library. TCRdb reprocessed the PCR reads with MiXCR, giving one entry per CDR3 protein. The sample contains about 400,000 distinct CDR3 sequences, roughly 22% of which appear only once. The CDR3 is 14 residues long. Trimming removed 4 bases from V and 4 bases from J, with 14 bases in between. Germline-derived CDR1 and CDR2 are SQVTM and ANQGSEA. This clonotype was recorded many times. The chain is built from TRBV29-1 and TRBJ2-1, with D possibly being TRBD2 (6 bases). This receptor was identified in a human donor who donated a stem cell graft to a child with acute myeloid leukemia. The source material was PBMCs from the stem cell graft donor, sampled from the stem cell graft. The DNA of the CDR3 is TGCAGCGTTGTAGGGCTAGCGTATTACAATGAGCAGTTCTTC. It yields the protein CSVVGLAYYNEQFF.